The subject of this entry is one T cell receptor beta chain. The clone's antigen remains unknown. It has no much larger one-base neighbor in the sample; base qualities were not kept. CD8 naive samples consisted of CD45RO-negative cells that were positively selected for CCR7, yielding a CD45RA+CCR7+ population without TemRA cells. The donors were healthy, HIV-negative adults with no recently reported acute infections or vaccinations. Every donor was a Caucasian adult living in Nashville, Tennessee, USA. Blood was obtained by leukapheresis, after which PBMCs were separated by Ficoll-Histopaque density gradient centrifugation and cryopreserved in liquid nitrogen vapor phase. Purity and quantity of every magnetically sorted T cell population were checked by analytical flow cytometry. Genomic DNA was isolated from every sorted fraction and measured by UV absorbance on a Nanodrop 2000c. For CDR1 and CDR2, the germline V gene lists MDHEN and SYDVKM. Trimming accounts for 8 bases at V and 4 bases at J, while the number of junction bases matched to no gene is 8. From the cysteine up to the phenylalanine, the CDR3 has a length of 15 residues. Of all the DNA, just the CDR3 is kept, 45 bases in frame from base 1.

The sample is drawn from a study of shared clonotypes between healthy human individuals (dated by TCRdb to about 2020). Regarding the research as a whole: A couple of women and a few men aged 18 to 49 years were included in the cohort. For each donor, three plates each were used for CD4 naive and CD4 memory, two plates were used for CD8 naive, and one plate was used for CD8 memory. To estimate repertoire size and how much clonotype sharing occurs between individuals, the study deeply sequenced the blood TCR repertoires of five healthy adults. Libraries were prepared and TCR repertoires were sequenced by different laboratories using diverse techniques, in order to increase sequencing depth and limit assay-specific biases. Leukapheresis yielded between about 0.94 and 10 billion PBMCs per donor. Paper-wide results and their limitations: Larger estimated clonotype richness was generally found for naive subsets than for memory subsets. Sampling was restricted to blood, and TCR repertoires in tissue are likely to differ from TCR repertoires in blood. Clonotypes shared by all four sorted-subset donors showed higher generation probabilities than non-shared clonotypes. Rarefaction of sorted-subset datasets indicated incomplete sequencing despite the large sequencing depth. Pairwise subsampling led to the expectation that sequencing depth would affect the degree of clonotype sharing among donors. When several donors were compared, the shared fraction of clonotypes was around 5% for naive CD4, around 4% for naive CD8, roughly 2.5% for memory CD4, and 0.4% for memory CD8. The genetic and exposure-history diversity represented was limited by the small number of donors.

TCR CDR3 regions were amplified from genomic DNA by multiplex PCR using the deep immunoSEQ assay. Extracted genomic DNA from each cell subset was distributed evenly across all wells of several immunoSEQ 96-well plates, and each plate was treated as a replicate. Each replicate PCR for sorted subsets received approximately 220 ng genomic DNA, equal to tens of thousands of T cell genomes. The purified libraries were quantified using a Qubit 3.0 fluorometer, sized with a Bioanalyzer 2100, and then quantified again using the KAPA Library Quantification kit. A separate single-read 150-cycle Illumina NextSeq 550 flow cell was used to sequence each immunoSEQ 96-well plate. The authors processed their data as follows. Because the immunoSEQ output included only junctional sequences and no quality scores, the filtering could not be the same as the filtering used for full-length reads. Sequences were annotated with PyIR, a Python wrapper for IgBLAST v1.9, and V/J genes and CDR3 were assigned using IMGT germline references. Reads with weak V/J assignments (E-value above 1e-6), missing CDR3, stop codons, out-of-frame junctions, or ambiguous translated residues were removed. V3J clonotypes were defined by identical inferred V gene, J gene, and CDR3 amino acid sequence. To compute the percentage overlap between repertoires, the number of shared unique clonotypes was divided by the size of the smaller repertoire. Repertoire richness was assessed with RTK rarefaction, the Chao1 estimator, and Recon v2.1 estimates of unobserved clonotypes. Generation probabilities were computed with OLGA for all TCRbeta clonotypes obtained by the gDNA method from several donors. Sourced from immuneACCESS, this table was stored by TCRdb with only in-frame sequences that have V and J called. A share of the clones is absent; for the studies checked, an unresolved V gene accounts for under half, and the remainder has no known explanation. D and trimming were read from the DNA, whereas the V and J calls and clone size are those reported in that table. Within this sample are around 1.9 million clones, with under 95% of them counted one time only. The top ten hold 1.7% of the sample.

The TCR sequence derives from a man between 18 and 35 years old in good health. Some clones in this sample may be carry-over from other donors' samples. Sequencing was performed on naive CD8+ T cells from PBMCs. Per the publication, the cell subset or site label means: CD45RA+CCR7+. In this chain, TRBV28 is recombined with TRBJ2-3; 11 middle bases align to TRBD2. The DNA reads TGTGCCAGCGCTGCCAGACTAGCGGGACCAGATACGCAGTATTTT. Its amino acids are CASAARLAGPDTQYF.